This TCR beta chain was sequenced in a study of shared clonotypes between healthy human individuals. Sequencing used immunoSEQ multiplex PCR; TCRdb keeps in-frame clones, though not all of them. The data contain about 1.5 million clones, 96% of them seen just once; the ten biggest clones take up approximately 1%. V lost 2 bases and J 6 bases, leaving 14 bases between the germline ends. From germline, CDR1 is MNHNY and CDR2 SVGAGI (reference sequence). The length of the CDR3 is 14 residues. This clonotype was sampled from a man younger than 40 in good health. The sequencing input was naive CD4+ T cells sorted from blood. Subset reported: CD45RA+ positively selected. The rearrangement uses TRBV6-6 and TRBJ2-7; D perhaps matches TRBD2 (6 bases). The CDR3: CASSYPAGSGEQYF. The CDR3 region has the DNA TGTGCCAGCAGTTACCCCGCGGGGTCAGGCGAGCAGTACTTC.